This passage covers 4 T cell receptor beta chains from one sample sequenced in a study of cytomegalovirus exposure and HLA in healthy donors. The assay was immunoSEQ multiplex PCR, and TCRdb's table has in-frame clones only and misses some. Among about 150,000 clones listed, approximately 90% were seen once. Sequenced: PBMCs. These TCRs come from a man aged 18 to 29 in good health and CMV-seronegative.

This rearrangement joins TRBV9 to TRBJ2-7, with D perhaps TRBD1 (5 bases). Germline CDR1 and CDR2: SGDLS and YYNGEE. Trimming removed 0 bases at V and 5 bases at J, with 9 bases between. CDR3 length: 13 residues. The CDR3 DNA reads TGTGCCAGCAGCGTAGGCCAGGGTCACGAGCAGTACTTC. Translation gives CASSVGQGHEQYF. Based on the CDR3 plus reference TRBV9 and TRBJ2-7, the full variable domain is DSGVTQTPKHLITATGQRVTLRCSPRSGDLSVYWYQQSLDQGLQFLIQYYNGEERAKGNILERFSAQQFPDLHSELNLSSLELGDSALYFCASSVGQGHEQYFGPGTRLTVT.

The V and J genes are TRBV27 and TRBJ1-5; the D gene is possibly TRBD1 (6 bases). Per the germline V gene, CDR1 is MNHEY and CDR2 is SMNVEV (reference sequence). The length of the CDR3 is 14 residues. The V and J ends lost 2 bases and 3 bases respectively, with 8 bases between them. CDR3 in amino acids: CASSLGDNNQPQHF. CDR3 bases: TGTGCCAGCAGTTTAGGGGACAACAATCAGCCCCAGCATTTT.

About this clone itself: One junction end does not reproduce the germline sequence, and a read error may be involved. This chain links TRBV2 with TRBJ1-6, with TRBD1 identical over 8 bases. The CDR3 contains 13 residues. Germline loops: CDR1 SNHLY, CDR2 FYNNEI. CDR3 protein: CASSKAGGSPLHF. The DNA of the CDR3 is TGTGCCAGCAGTAAAGCAGGGGGCTCACCCCTCCACTTT.

In nucleotides, the CDR3 is TGTGCCAGCAGCTTAGCGCCTAGCACAGGGCCTAATGAAAAACTGTTTTTT. As protein: CASSLAPSTGPNEKLFF. V is TRBV7-9 and J is TRBJ1-4, with D possibly being TRBD1 (6 bases). The germline V gene has CDR1 SEHNR and CDR2 FQNEAQ (reference sequence). V lost 0 bases and J lost 3, with 14 bases in between. This CDR3 comprises 17 residues.